The 21 T cell receptor beta chains below come from one sample, sequenced in a study of cytomegalovirus exposure and HLA in healthy donors. Clones were read by immunoSEQ multiplex PCR, and TCRdb kept only the in-frame ones, dropping some. Of approximately 71,000 clones listed, 91% are singletons. The specimen sequenced was PBMCs. These TCRs come from a man aged 18 to 30 in good health and CMV-seronegative.

The chain links TRBV28 to TRBJ1-5; TRBD1 matches 7 bases. The V segment lost 6 bases and the J segment 4 bases; nucleotides outside the gene matches: 6. This CDR3 contains 14 residues. Germline-derived CDR1 and CDR2 are MDHEN and SYDVKM. In nucleotides, the CDR3 is TGTGCCAGCAGCCTCGGGACAGAAAATCAGCCCCAGCATTTT. Translating gives CASSLGTENQPQHF.

The chain is built from TRBV4-2 and TRBJ2-1, with D possibly TRBD2 on 6 matching bases. Germline V gene lookup returns CDR1 LGHNA and CDR2 YNFKEQ. The length of the CDR3 is 15 residues. The germline V and J ends were trimmed by 5 bases and 4 bases, with 15 bases remaining between them. The CDR3 DNA sequence: TGTGCCAGCAGCACCTCCCGGGACTTATACAATGAGCAGTTCTTC. It translates to CASSTSRDLYNEQFF.

The chain uses TRBV11-1 and TRBJ1-1, with 7 nucleotides matching TRBD1. The CDR3 loop spans 15 amino acids. The ends lost 2 bases at V and 4 bases at J; junction bases unmatched: 7. Looked up from germline, CDR1 is SGHAT and CDR2 is FQDESV (reference sequence). The CDR3 DNA is TGTGCCAGCAGCTTACTACAGGGGAAGGTCACTGAAGCTTTCTTT. Translation gives CASSLLQGKVTEAFF.

The chain couples TRBV6-6 to TRBJ2-7, with 9 bases aligning to TRBD1. The CDR3 totals 15 residues. J gave up 7 bases and V 4 bases, and 11 bases lay outside the gene matches. Per the germline V gene, CDR1 is MNHNY and CDR2 is SVGAGI (reference sequence). CDR3 in DNA: TGTGCCAGCAGTTGGCCGGGACAGGGAGGGTTAGAGCAGTACTTC. This encodes CASSWPGQGGLEQYF.

V usage is TRBV6-1 and J usage is TRBJ2-3, with no clear D. The CDR3 is 16 residues long. The germline V gene encodes CDR1 MNHNS and CDR2 SASEGT. V was shortened by 1 base and J by 8 bases, with 19 bases between the two germline ends. The CDR3 is CASSEGVYNPLGTQYF. CDR3 DNA sequence: TGTGCCAGCAGTGAAGGTGTTTACAACCCTCTAGGTACGCAGTATTTT.

The chain employs TRBV2 and TRBJ2-2, with 7 bases that match TRBD1. The V and J ends lost 6 bases and 8 bases, in that order; junction bases with no gene match: 9. The length of the CDR3 is 14 residues. In germline, CDR1 is SNHLY, CDR2 FYNNEI. CDR3 DNA sequence: TGTGCCAGCAGGACTGACAGGGCCCCTGGGGAGCTGTTTTTT. This sequence encodes CASRTDRAPGELFF.

The chain couples TRBV30 to TRBJ2-7, with 10 bases aligning to TRBD1. This CDR3 is built from 14 residues. The V segment lost 6 bases and the J segment 3 bases; nucleotides outside the gene matches: 8. Germline CDR1 is GTSNPN and CDR2 is SVGIG (reference sequence). Written as DNA, the CDR3 is TGTGCCTGCACAGCCGGGACAGGGGACTACGAGCAGTACTTC. It specifies CACTAGTGDYEQYF.

Regarding this clone: Other nucleotide sequences from this sample produce the same CDR3. The chain has TRBV5-1 and TRBJ2-5, with D unresolved. CDR1 SGHRS and CDR2 YFSETQ come from the germline V gene. The CDR3 runs to 11 residues. V was trimmed by 4 bases and J by 4 bases, leaving 5 bases between them. CDR3 DNA sequence: TGCGCCAGCAGCCCGGGAGAGACCCAGTACTTC. Translation: CASSPGETQYF. The whole variable domain, filled in from reference TRBV5-1 and TRBJ2-5, reads KAGVTQTPRYLIKTRGQQVTLSCSPISGHRSVSWYQQTPGQGLQFLFEYFSETQRNKGNFPGRFSGRQFSNSRSEMNVSTLELGDSALYLCASSPGETQYFGPGTRLLVL.

This clone was counted only a few times. The gene calls are TRBV19 and TRBJ2-7, with D possibly TRBD1 on 7 matching bases. Germline loops: CDR1 LNHDA, CDR2 SQIVND (reference sequence). V shed 5 bases and J shed 2 bases, with 10 bases lying between them. This CDR3 region has 13 residues. The CDR3 here is CASSGGTAYEQYF. CDR3 sequence (DNA): TGTGCCAGTAGTGGGGGGACAGCCTACGAGCAGTACTTC.

The chain has TRBV7-2 and TRBJ2-1, with D uncertain. Germline V gene lookup returns CDR1 SGHTA and CDR2 FQGNSA. The V and J ends lost 7 bases and 0 bases respectively, with 22 bases between them. This CDR3 is 18 amino acids long. The CDR3 nucleotides are TGTGCCAGCACCCAGTCGGTTGGAGTTTATCGCTCCTACAATGAGCAGTTCTTC. Encoded protein: CASTQSVGVYRSYNEQFF.

This clone was seen a handful of times. The chain has TRBV18 and TRBJ1-2; 9 nucleotides match TRBD1. The CDR3 runs 14 residues. J gave up 4 bases and V 3 bases, and 3 bases lay outside the gene matches. The germline V gene encodes CDR1 KGHSH and CDR2 LQKENI. CDR3 amino acids: CASSPQDRGYGYTF. The CDR3 coding sequence is TGTGCCAGCTCACCCCAGGACAGGGGCTATGGCTACACCTTC.

In regard to this clone: The junction differs from germline at one of its ends, possibly a read error. The V call is TRBV28, the J call TRBJ2-1, with D possibly matching TRBD1 (6 bases). Germline V gene lookup returns CDR1 MDHEN and CDR2 SYDVKM. This CDR3 has 13 residues. CDR3 sequence: CASSAGTTNEQFF. The CDR3 nucleotides are TGTGCTAGCAGTGCTGGGACAACAAATGAGCAGTTCTTC.

This sequence joins TRBV27 and TRBJ2-5; D remains ambiguous. Trimming took off 5 bases at V and 0 bases at J, with 13 bases between the two ends. Germline CDR1 MNHEY, CDR2 SMNVEV (reference sequence). CDR3 length: 15 residues. For the CDR3, the DNA is TGTGCCAGCAGTAGTCAGATCCCGTACCAAGAGACCCAGTACTTC. Amino acid sequence: CASSSQIPYQETQYF.

V and J are TRBV5-1 and TRBJ2-7; TRBD2 aligns across 9 bases. The ends lost 2 bases at V and 4 bases at J; junction bases unmatched: 7. Germline assignment: CDR1 SGHRS and CDR2 YFSETQ. The CDR3 totals 15 residues. The CDR3 region has the DNA TGCGCCAGCAGCTTAAGTAGCGGGAGTATGTACGAGCAGTACTTC. Its translation: CASSLSSGSMYEQYF.

This rearrangement joins TRBV30 to TRBJ2-7; 7 bases are shared with TRBD2. The CDR3 is 14 amino acids. The germline V gene has CDR1 GTSNPN and CDR2 SVGIG (reference sequence). V was pared by 2 bases and J by 6 bases, with 10 bases of the junction left unmatched. This CDR3 is CAWSPLRLAGEQYF. The CDR3 DNA sequence: TGTGCCTGGAGTCCCCTCCGACTAGCCGGCGAGCAGTACTTC.

This chain uses TRBV29-1 with TRBJ2-5; 13 nucleotides agree with TRBD2. Trimming removed 7 bases from V and 5 bases from J; junction bases left unmatched: 10. CDR3 length equals 15 residues. CDR1 SQVTM and CDR2 ANQGSEA come from the germline V gene. The CDR3 DNA is TGCAGCGAAACCCCGGGACTAGCGGGGTGGGAGACCCAGTACTTC. Its translation is CSETPGLAGWETQYF.

The chain carries TRBV2 and TRBJ2-3, with D possibly TRBD2 on 6 matching bases. V was pared by 9 bases and J by 1 base, with 20 bases between. The germline V gene has CDR1 SNHLY and CDR2 FYNNEI. CDR3 length: 16 residues. CDR3 DNA: TGTGCCAGGACCTACTCCGGATGGGGGGGCACAGATACGCAGTATTTT. Amino acids: CARTYSGWGGTDTQYF.

The chain uses TRBV6-6 and TRBJ2-1, with 12 bases aligning to TRBD2. This CDR3 is built from 16 residues. Per germline, CDR1 MNHNY and CDR2 SVGAGI (reference sequence). V lost 5 bases to trimming and J lost 3 bases; unmatched junction nucleotides: 5. In nucleotides, the CDR3 is TGTGCCAGCAGTGCGCCGACTAGCGGGGGCTACAATGAGCAGTTCTTC. It translates to CASSAPTSGGYNEQFF.

The chain combines TRBV4-2 with TRBJ2-7; 12 nucleotides align to TRBD1. This CDR3 region has 15 residues. Per germline, CDR1 LGHNA and CDR2 YNFKEQ. V lost 6 bases to trimming and J lost 6 bases; unmatched junction nucleotides: 9. In nucleotides, the CDR3 is TGTGCCAGCAGACTTGGGACAGGGGGCCGGGTCGAGCAGTACTTC. As protein: CASRLGTGGRVEQYF.

The chain uses TRBV7-6 and TRBJ2-5; TRBD1 is a possible D gene (7 bases). V lost 4 bases, J lost 6 bases, and 21 bases lay in between. CDR3 length: 16 amino acids. Germline CDR1 reads SGHVS; CDR2 reads FNYEAQ. CDR3 sequence reads: CASSSINPGGQQTQYF. The CDR3 DNA reads as TGTGCCAGCAGCTCCATAAATCCAGGGGGGCAGCAGACCCAGTACTTC.

The genes are TRBV7-2 and TRBJ1-1; 8 positions match TRBD1. V trimming: 4 bases; J trimming: 2 bases; junction bases outside the gene matches: 3. The CDR3 has 14 residues. The germline gives CDR1 SGHTA, CDR2 FQGNSA. The chain's CDR3 is CASSSGTGNTEAFF. CDR3 nucleotides: TGTGCCAGCAGCTCTGGGACAGGAAACACTGAAGCTTTCTTT.